This T cell receptor (beta chain) was obtained from a study of T-cell reconstitution after alpha-beta-depleted transplantation in children. Regarding the study as a whole: Expanded clones from the graft, numbering several hundred, reportedly supplied alpha-beta T cells about two months after transplant. From newly produced T cells came most of the T-cell counts and diversity one year after transplant.

The TCRbeta library was prepared with unique molecular identifiers. TCRdb redid the calling of the PCR reads with MiXCR, one entry per CDR3 protein. The table has about 70,000 distinct CDR3 sequences, roughly a tenth seen once. Concerning this clonotype: What it binds is unknown.

Germline trimming cut 1 base from V and 0 bases from J; bases unmatched to any gene: 12. CDR1 is LGHDT, CDR2 YNNKEL, per germline (reference sequence). This CDR3 region has 21 residues. The chain is built from TRBV3-1 and TRBJ2-2, with 12 positions matching TRBD2. The sample consisted of PBMCs, taken before TCRalphabeta/CD19-depleted stem cell transplant. The receptor was isolated from a boy aged 5-17 years with acute myeloid leukemia, due to receive a stem cell transplant. The CDR3 loop reads CASSQVVASGGATANTGELFF. The CDR3 DNA sequence: TGTGCCAGCAGCCAAGTCGTGGCTAGCGGGGGGGCTACCGCGAACACCGGGGAGCTGTTTTTT.